The 11 T cell receptor beta chains given below trace back to one sample, sequenced in a study of OX40 agonist ivuxolimab in advanced cancers. Preparation of the library involved the immunoSEQ multiplex PCR assay. TCRdb took this table from immuneACCESS and kept in-frame rearrangements with V and J called. Such tables lack part of the clones; where checked against another copy, unresolved V genes explain under half of the gap, and the rest is unexplained. In all, the sample holds under 95,000 clones, and approximately 80% of those were seen once. The ten largest make up 2.5% to 3% of the sample. The starting material was CD4+ or CD8+ T cells sorted from blood, obtained in a trial of the OX40 agonist ivuxolimab. All receptors come from an adult with an advanced solid tumor such as melanoma, head and neck, liver or kidney cancer.

The chain joins TRBV7-6 to TRBJ1-2, with TRBD1 matching 11 bases. V was pared by 2 bases and J by 4 bases, with 3 bases of the junction left unmatched. Germline assignment: CDR1 SGHVS and CDR2 FNYEAQ. The CDR3 loop spans 15 amino acids. CDR3 amino acids: CASSLPGQGVYGYTF. The CDR3 bases are TGTGCCAGCAGCTTACCGGGACAGGGGGTCTATGGCTACACCTTC.

The CDR3 sequence is CASSLVGTNYGYTF. The CDR3, as DNA: TGTGCCAGCAGCTTGGTTGGAACTAACTATGGCTACACCTTC. The chain has TRBV5-4 and TRBJ1-2; D call uncertain. The CDR3 contains 14 residues. Trimming took off 0 bases at V and 0 bases at J, with 6 bases between the two ends. Germline V CDR1 and CDR2: SGHNT, YYREEE (reference sequence).

This CDR3 reads CASSLEGLSGGASYNEQFF. Here the CDR3 DNA reads TGTGCCAGCAGCTTAGAGGGGCTTAGCGGGGGGGCCTCCTACAATGAGCAGTTCTTC. The chain combines TRBV7-2 with TRBJ2-1; 11 nucleotides line up with TRBD2. The germline V gene has CDR1 SGHTA and CDR2 FQGNSA. The CDR3 is made up of 19 amino acids. Unmatched junction bases numbered 8, after V lost 1 base and J lost 0 bases.

V and J are TRBV21-1 and TRBJ1-5. TRBV21-1 is a pseudogene locus. The CDR3 has 15 residues. The CDR3 sequence is CASSKVGGSNQPQHF. The CDR3 DNA reads as TGTGCCAGCAGCAAAGTCGGGGGTAGCAATCAGCCCCAGCATTTT.

CDR3 bases: TGTGCCAGCAGCCCCAGCCATAATTCACCCCTCCACTTT. Protein sequence: CASSPSHNSPLHF. The V call is TRBV14, the J call TRBJ1-6; D is unclear. Germline values: CDR1 SGHDN, CDR2 FVKESK. V shed 4 bases and J shed 5 bases, with 6 bases lying between them. The CDR3 runs to 13 residues.

This clone was picked up a small number of times. The chain joins TRBV10-1 to TRBJ1-5; D is possibly TRBD1 (5 bases). The CDR3 is 13 residues long. In germline, CDR1 is WNHNN, CDR2 SYGVQD (reference sequence). V was clipped by 3 bases and J by 8 bases, with 11 bases between them. The CDR3 is CASSDTRGKPQHF. As DNA, the CDR3 is TGCGCCAGCAGTGATACTCGGGGCAAGCCCCAGCATTTT.

The J gene is TRBJ2-3, the V gene TRBV10-3; the match to TRBD1 covers 9 bases. The CDR3 sequence is 12 residues long. From germline, CDR1 is ENHRY and CDR2 SYGVKD. V was pared by 6 bases and J by 6 bases, with 1 base of the junction left unmatched. DNA of the CDR3: TGTGCCATCAGACAGGGGGCGGATACGCAGTATTTT. Its protein is CAIRQGADTQYF.

The chain has TRBV5-1 and TRBJ1-1, with a possible D match to TRBD1 (5 bases). The CDR3 spans 12 residues. The V and J ends lost 1 base and 8 bases respectively, with 9 bases between them. Germline CDR1 is SGHRS and CDR2 is YFSETQ. CDR3 DNA: TGCGCCAGCAGCTTGTTACCAGGGGAAGCTTTCTTT. Protein sequence: CASSLLPGEAFF.

This chain uses TRBV19 with TRBJ2-5, with 14 bases identical to TRBD2. Germline V gene sequence: CDR1 LNHDA, CDR2 SQIVND (reference sequence). V was pared by 5 bases and J by 2 bases, with 10 bases of the junction left unmatched. There are 18 residues in the CDR3. CDR3 loop: CASSSTSGGAGLQETQYF. CDR3 bases: TGTGCCAGTAGTTCGACTAGCGGGGGGGCGGGCCTTCAAGAGACCCAGTACTTC.

The J gene is TRBJ1-1, the V gene TRBV19, with 9 nucleotides matching TRBD1. This CDR3 has 17 amino acids. V lost 4 bases, J lost 4 bases, and 13 bases stayed unmatched. Germline V CDR1 and CDR2: LNHDA, SQIVND (reference sequence). The CDR3 region is CASSKGRTGDRGTEAFF. The DNA for the CDR3 is TGTGCCAGTAGTAAGGGTAGGACAGGGGATCGAGGCACTGAAGCTTTCTTT.

The V and J genes are TRBV11-2 and TRBJ2-7; D possibly corresponds to TRBD1 (5 bases). Trimming took off 0 bases at V and 2 bases at J, with 5 bases between the two ends. This CDR3 is built from 13 residues. CDR1 is SGHAT and CDR2 is FQNNGV in the germline V gene. The DNA for the CDR3 is TGTGCCAGCAGCTTAGAGGGGCCCTACGAGCAGTACGTC. It translates to CASSLEGPYEQYV.